Given below is one TCR beta chain in context. Its antigen is unidentified. This CDR3 region has 14 residues. Germline CDR1 reads SGDLS; CDR2 reads YYNGEE. V was shortened by 0 bases and J by 9 bases, with 10 bases between the two germline ends. The sample is drawn from a study of lymphopenia after photon versus proton radiotherapy. The study's findings and limits: Relative stability marked proton patients; photon patients lost diversity and naive cells. Larger post-nadir TCR diversity loss correlated inversely with survival in deceased patients.

The assay was immunoSEQ multiplex PCR, and TCRdb's table has in-frame clones only and misses some. The data hold about 14,000 clones, with approximately 80% observed a single time. The TCR sequence derives from a man aged 50 to 59 with gastric cancer. The input for sequencing was peripheral blood, taken from a patient treated with photon-based radiotherapy. The rearrangement links TRBV9 to TRBJ1-6; no reliable D call. CDR3 sequence: CASSVEAGFSPLHF. CDR3 nucleotides: TGTGCCAGCAGCGTAGAGGCTGGGTTTTCACCCCTCCACTTT.